This T cell receptor beta chain was sequenced in a study of blood T cell repertoires in COVID-19. On the study more broadly: Whether acute or convalescent, the COVID-19 samples came from the United States, Italy and Spain. T cells, B-cell-depleted T cells, or PBMCs provided the cDNA or gDNA that served as material.

Study processing details: Nucleated cell counts were estimated from reference gene primer amplification. The assay was immunoSEQ multiplex PCR, and TCRdb's table has in-frame clones only and misses some. That table furnishes V, J and clone size, whereas the DNA furnished D and trimming. The data show some 180,000 clones, with roughly 80% seen just once and approximately 15% held by the top ten. V was shortened by 4 bases and J by 0 bases, with 13 bases between the two germline ends. Germline CDR1 KGHSY, CDR2 FQNENV. This CDR3 has 15 residues. The sequenced sample was peripheral blood. This chain joins TRBV16 and TRBJ2-7, with D tentatively TRBD2 (6 bases). The sequence came from a man aged 50-59 years who had recovered from COVID-19. CDR3 nucleotide sequence: TGTGCCAGCAGCCGACTCCGGGACTCCTCCTACGAGCAGTACTTC. Translation gives CASSRLRDSSYEQYF. Filled out from reference TRBV16 and TRBJ2-7, the complete variable domain reads GEEVAQTPKHLVRGEGQKAKLYCAPIKGHSYVFWYQQVLKNEFKFLISFQNENVFDETGMPKERFSAKCLPNSPCSLEIQATKLEDSAVYFCASSRLRDSSYEQYFGPGTRLTVT.